This TCR beta chain was observed in a study of OX40 agonist ivuxolimab in advanced cancers. For the study in its entirety: Ivuxolimab was an agonistic, fully human IgG2 monoclonal antibody directed against OX40 (CD134), a costimulatory receptor. Intravenous ivuxolimab was administered to patients every 2 weeks at six dose levels: 0.01, 0.1, 0.3, 1.5, 3 and 10 mg/kg. Among the roughly 54 dose-escalation patients, around 20 had hepatocellular carcinoma, roughly 15 melanoma, 9 renal cell carcinoma and 9 head and neck cancer. A male proportion of 75% to 85% and a mean age of around 60 years, ranging from roughly 23 to 90, were recorded for the dose-escalation cohort. Patients were allowed to have had prior anti-PD-1, anti-PD-L1 or anti-CTLA-4 therapy, and around two fifths of the dose-escalation patients had been treated with checkpoint inhibitors. Partial responses were achieved by three dose-escalation patients, of whom one had hepatocellular carcinoma and two had cutaneous melanoma. Peripheral TCRbeta sequencing aimed to test whether ivuxolimab altered TCR sequence diversity and caused clonal T-cell expansion. The monotherapy dose-escalation portion (N = 52 patients) of the phase I ivuxolimab trial is reported in the paper. Overall study outcomes, separate from this receptor: Low levels of normalized T-cell clonal expansion were also seen in some patients who did not respond. In the 0.1-3.0 mg/kg groups, partial responders had among the lowest normalized peripheral clonal expansion, particularly in CD8+ T cells. Antigen specificity was not determined for the clonally expanded peripheral T cells. After ivuxolimab, more expanded clones were found on average in CD8+ T cells than in CD4+ T cells. At doses of 0.1 to 3.0 mg/kg, clonal expansion of both CD4+ and CD8+ T cells in blood was seen between baseline and week 6.

The trial excluded patients who had a history of autoimmune disease or were on systemic immunosuppression. In every dose cohort, peripheral blood was drawn for TCR sequencing at baseline, cycle 4 day 1, and cycle 7 day 1. Samples were obtained from an open-label, multicenter, first-in-human phase I dose-escalation trial of ivuxolimab. Adults with locally advanced or metastatic head and neck squamous cell, hepatocellular, melanoma or renal cell carcinoma were enrolled in the trial. Before TCR sequencing, CD4+ T cells and CD8+ T cells from peripheral blood were sorted into separate populations. As regards this clone: Its antigen is currently not known. The sample holds no much larger clone one base away, and base qualities are not on file.

V lost 2 bases and J lost 10 bases, and the count of bases not matched to a germline gene is 10. CDR1 and CDR2 (SGHRS, YFSETQ) derive from the germline V gene. The CDR3 runs 16 amino acids, cysteine and phenylalanine included. Left in the record is the CDR3 DNA by itself, 48 bases read in frame from the first base. Genomic DNA was isolated from the sorted cells so that the TCRbeta CDR3 region could be sequenced. The immunoSEQ Assay was used for sequencing of TCRbeta CDR3 regions. TCRdb carries this immuneACCESS record with in-frame sequences only. Its versions omit some clonotypes, under half of them owing to an unresolved V gene in the studies checked, with the rest unexplained. For this sample there are about 68,000 clones; roughly 82% appear just once. Of the sample, around 1.5% falls within the top ten clones.

The chain employs TRBV5-1 and TRBJ2-1, and 12 junctional nucleotides match TRBD2. The source was CD4+ or CD8+ T cells sorted from blood, collected in a trial of the OX40 agonist ivuxolimab. The clonotype comes from an adult with an advanced solid tumor such as melanoma, head and neck, liver or kidney cancer. CDR3 reads: CASSLLTSGRTEEQFF. The bases are TGCGCCAGCAGCTTACTGACTAGCGGGAGAACGGAGGAGCAGTTCTTC.